The 14 T cell receptor beta chains given below trace back to one sample, sequenced in a study of blood T cell repertoires in COVID-19. Some clones are missing from TCRdb's copy, which holds only in-frame ones; the method was immunoSEQ multiplex PCR. The table has under 140,000 clones, approximately 82% seen once. The sample comprised peripheral blood. Receptor source: a woman of 80 years or more with acute or convalescent COVID-19.

This clone was seen a handful of times. The chain recombines TRBV7-2 with TRBJ2-7, with 10 bases lining up with TRBD2. The CDR3 is 14 amino acids. The germline V gene encodes CDR1 SGHTA and CDR2 FQGNSA. V lost 6 bases, J lost 6 bases, and 8 bases stayed unmatched. The CDR3 region has the DNA TGTGCCAGCAGGTCGGCTAGCGGGAGCTTCGAGCAGTACTTC. It yields the protein CASRSASGSFEQYF.

CDR3 bases: TGTGCCAGCAGCTACCAGGGGGCGACTGGAAACACCATATATTTT. It encodes CASSYQGATGNTIYF. V usage is TRBV7-2 and J usage is TRBJ1-3, with 8 bases aligning to TRBD1. Germline V gives CDR1 SGHTA, CDR2 FQGNSA. The CDR3 loop spans 15 amino acids. The trim removed 4 bases at V and 2 bases at J, leaving 4 bases unmatched.

V is TRBV19 and J is TRBJ2-2, with TRBD1 matching 12 bases. Per the germline V gene, CDR1 is LNHDA and CDR2 is SQIVND (reference sequence). This CDR3 region has 16 residues. Trimming removed 3 bases from V and 4 bases from J; junction bases left unmatched: 3. The CDR3 sequence: CASSMGQGAGTGELFF. In nucleotides, the CDR3 is TGTGCCAGTAGTATGGGACAGGGGGCAGGCACCGGGGAGCTGTTTTTT.

The gene calls are TRBV27 and TRBJ1-2; maybe TRBD1 (6 bases). V shed 0 bases and J shed 8 bases, with 19 bases lying between them. The germline CDR1 and CDR2 sequences are MNHEY and SMNVEV (reference sequence). The CDR3 spans 16 residues. CDR3 region: CASSLSWGGDMGGYTF. The CDR3 DNA is TGTGCCAGCAGTTTATCATGGGGAGGGGACATGGGGGGCTACACCTTC.

This chain links TRBV3-1 (or the pseudogene TRBV3-2) with TRBJ1-4, with 7 bases fitting TRBD1. The CDR3 has 15 amino acids. Germline lookup yields CDR1 LGHDT and CDR2 YNNKEL (reference sequence). V lost 4 bases, J lost 7 bases, and 9 bases stayed unmatched. The CDR3 loop is CASSPNTGAGEKLFF. CDR3 DNA: TGTGCCAGCAGCCCGAACACAGGGGCGGGTGAAAAACTGTTTTTT.

The rearrangement joins TRBV5-1 to TRBJ1-2; weak D call: TRBD1 (5 bases). The CDR3 has 13 amino acids. From germline, CDR1 is SGHRS and CDR2 YFSETQ. V lost 3 bases to trimming and J lost 6 bases, with 12 bases between them. The CDR3 region is CASSSTGVDGYTF. CDR3 DNA: TGCGCCAGCAGCTCCACGGGGGTAGATGGCTACACCTTC. Full variable domain (rest looked up from reference TRBV5-1 and TRBJ1-2): KAGVTQTPRYLIKTRGQQVTLSCSPISGHRSVSWYQQTPGQGLQFLFEYFSETQRNKGNFPGRFSGRQFSNSRSEMNVSTLELGDSALYLCASSSTGVDGYTFGSGTRLTVV.

V is TRBV3-1 (or the pseudogene TRBV3-2) and J is TRBJ2-6; D might be TRBD1 (6 bases). The V end lost 6 bases, the J end lost 2 bases, and 17 bases lay between the germline ends. The CDR3 has 17 amino acids. CDR1 is LGHDT, CDR2 YNNKEL, per germline (reference sequence). The CDR3 sequence: CASSPTGTIAGANVLTF. Written as DNA, the CDR3 is TGTGCCAGCAGTCCGACAGGAACCATAGCTGGGGCCAACGTCCTGACTTTC.

There are a few counts of this clone. This rearrangement joins TRBV5-6 to TRBJ1-2, with D tentatively TRBD1 (6 bases). V shed 4 bases and J shed 7 bases, with 20 bases lying between them. Germline V lookup: CDR1 SGHDT, CDR2 YYEEEE. There are 15 residues in the CDR3. CDR3 bases: TGTGCCAGCAGCCTCCTCCCCAGGGGACCGGGTGGCTACACCTTC. Protein product: CASSLLPRGPGGYTF. Supplemented by reference TRBV5-6 and TRBJ1-2, the full variable domain reads DAGVTQSPTHLIKTRGQQVTLRCSPKSGHDTVSWYQQALGQGPQFIFQYYEEEERQRGNFPDRFSGHQFPNYSSELNVNALLLGDSALYLCASSLLPRGPGGYTFGSGTRLTVV.

The genes are TRBV21-1 and TRBJ2-5; the D segment call TRBD2 is taken from the table without a DNA check. TRBV21-1 represents a pseudogene. The CDR3 is made up of 18 amino acids. In DNA form, the CDR3 reads TGTGCCAGCCCGAGGGGGGGACTAGCGGGGGCCCGCCAAGAGACCCAGTACTTC. Its translation is CASPRGGLAGARQETQYF.

The V call is TRBV5-1, the J call TRBJ2-2; the D is unclear. Germline V gives CDR1 SGHRS, CDR2 YFSETQ. This CDR3 is built from 15 residues. V lost 0 bases and J lost 2, with 8 bases in between. The CDR3, as DNA: TGCGCCAGCAGCTTGGGGGCACTTAACACCGGGGAGCTGTTTTTT. It is translated as CASSLGALNTGELFF.

V gene TRBV27 combines with J gene TRBJ2-1, with 8 bases lining up with TRBD2. The CDR3 consists of 12 residues. Germline CDR1 reads MNHEY; CDR2 reads SMNVEV (reference sequence). Losses at the gene ends were 3 bases for V and 9 bases for J; bases not matched to a gene: 1. The CDR3 loop is CASSFAGGEQFF. In DNA form, the CDR3 reads TGTGCCAGCAGTTTTGCGGGGGGTGAGCAGTTCTTC.

The rearrangement joins TRBV4-2 to TRBJ2-1, with TRBD1 matching over 9 bases. The V segment lost 1 base and the J segment 6 bases; nucleotides outside the gene matches: 4. The germline V gene encodes CDR1 LGHNA and CDR2 YNFKEQ. The CDR3 runs 15 residues. The CDR3 nucleotides read TGTGCCAGCAGCCAAGCGGGACAGGGCGGCAATGAGCAGTTCTTC. Translating gives CASSQAGQGGNEQFF.

The chain recombines TRBV27 with TRBJ1-2; maybe TRBD1 (6 bases). Germline CDR1 MNHEY, CDR2 SMNVEV (reference sequence). The ends were cut back, 5 bases at V and 8 bases at J, with 18 bases in the middle. The CDR3 has 14 amino acids. Written as DNA, the CDR3 is TGTGCCAGCAGTGGATCAGGGGCCCTATTGGGCTACACCTTC. Its translation is CASSGSGALLGYTF.

The genes are TRBV7-8 and TRBJ2-4; 10 nucleotides agree with TRBD1. The V gene's germline CDR1 is SGHVS and CDR2 FQNEAQ. The CDR3 sequence is 19 residues long. V was pared by 3 bases and J by 0 bases, with 11 bases of the junction left unmatched. This chain's CDR3 is CASSFRPRTGGIAKNIQYF. CDR3 DNA: TGTGCCAGCAGCTTCCGACCTCGGACAGGGGGAATAGCCAAAAACATTCAGTACTTC.